This TCR beta chain comes out of a study of human T cells and chemical hapten exposure. Study findings and constraints: Because they had alopecia, donors may respond immunologically unlike healthy people.

TCRdb processed the RACE reads anew with MiXCR; each CDR3 protein has one entry. The sample contains around 180,000 distinct CDR3 sequences, just under 30% of which appear only once. To note about this clonotype: Its cognate antigen is unknown.

Time point denoted: pre-sensitization, week 0. Described treatment: therapeutic diphenylcyclopropenone sensitization with weekly scalp DPC. Germline V gives CDR1 DFQATT, CDR2 SNEGSKA (reference sequence). The CDR3 runs 16 residues. V shed 3 bases and J shed 6 bases, with 21 bases lying between them. This sample comprised whole blood, obtained in connection with sensitization to the hapten diphenylcyclopropenone (DPC). The V gene is TRBV20-1, the J gene TRBJ2-1, with D maybe TRBD2 (6 bases). This TCR was recovered from a woman in her thirties with alopecia areata. Some clones in this sample may be carry-over from other donors' samples. CDR3: CSASLIAAGPLNEQFF. The CDR3 nucleotides read TGCAGTGCTAGCCTAATCGCGGCGGGGCCCCTCAATGAGCAGTTCTTC.